These 21 T cell receptor beta chains were sequenced from one sample in a study of monozygotic twins with cystic fibrosis. The protocol was immunoSEQ multiplex PCR, while the TCRdb copy is restricted to in-frame clones and leaves out a portion. The data show about 29,000 clones, approximately 86% seen once. The sample consisted of blood. The receptors were sampled from a girl aged 2 to 9 with cystic fibrosis.

This chain links TRBV9 with TRBJ1-1; D is unresolved. This CDR3 is built from 14 residues. Germline CDR1 SGDLS, CDR2 YYNGEE. Between the trimmed V and J ends, which lost 0 bases and 0 bases, there was a span of 6 bases. For the CDR3, the DNA is TGTGCCAGCAGCGTAGGGTTCATGAACACTGAAGCTTTCTTT. Translating it yields CASSVGFMNTEAFF.

This clone showed up just a few times. J is TRBJ1-1 and V is TRBV5-1; tentative D call: TRBD1 (5 bases). In germline, CDR1 is SGHRS, CDR2 YFSETQ. The CDR3 consists of 15 residues. Trimming removed 4 bases at V and 2 bases at J, with 15 bases between. CDR3 coding DNA: TGCGCCAGCAGCCGGGCGGGACGGGGAAACACTGAAGCTTTCTTT. Protein sequence: CASSRAGRGNTEAFF.

The chain carries TRBV6-5 and TRBJ2-7, with D tentatively TRBD1 or TRBD2 (6 bases each). CDR1 MNHEY and CDR2 SVGAGI come from the germline V gene. V was clipped by 6 bases and J by 6 bases, with 12 bases between them. The CDR3 is 12 residues long. The DNA for the CDR3 is TGTGCCAGCAGCCCGGGGGCAGCCGAGCAGTACTTC. It translates to CASSPGAAEQYF.

The V call is TRBV11-3, the J call TRBJ2-6; D is unresolved. V gave up 3 bases and J gave up 0 bases, with 6 bases separating them. Germline CDR1 and CDR2: SGHNT and YENEEA. The CDR3 consists of 15 residues. The CDR3 sequence: CASSFGRSGANVLTF. The CDR3 DNA is TGTGCCAGCAGCTTTGGACGCTCTGGGGCCAACGTCCTGACTTTC.

The gene calls are TRBV15 and TRBJ2-7, with D possibly matching TRBD2 (6 bases). Germline loops: CDR1 LNHNV, CDR2 YYDKDF (reference sequence). V was shortened by 0 bases and J by 2 bases, with 11 bases between the two germline ends. The CDR3 is 15 residues long. The CDR3 spells CATSRDRGVAYEQYF. The CDR3 DNA is TGTGCCACCAGCAGAGATCGCGGGGTAGCCTACGAGCAGTACTTC.

The V gene is TRBV6-5, the J gene TRBJ1-2; D is perhaps TRBD1 (5 bases). In germline, CDR1 is MNHEY, CDR2 SVGAGI. The V end was cut by 0 bases, the J end by 8 bases, with 13 bases between. This CDR3 has 14 residues. CDR3 sequence reads: CASSYSMQGGGYTF. The CDR3 DNA follows: TGTGCCAGCAGTTACTCGATGCAGGGAGGAGGCTACACCTTC.

This CDR3 is CASSPGQGSVTGELFF. DNA for the CDR3: TGTGCCAGCAGCCCGGGACAGGGGTCGGTGACCGGGGAGCTGTTTTTT. The chain combines TRBV14 with TRBJ2-2, with TRBD1 identical over 10 bases. In germline, CDR1 is SGHDN, CDR2 FVKESK. The CDR3 sequence is 16 residues long. The J segment lost 5 bases and the V segment lost 4 bases, leaving 7 bases of the junction unmatched.

The chain recombines TRBV5-4 with TRBJ2-5; no clear D. Germline V gene sequence: CDR1 SGHNT, CDR2 YYREEE (reference sequence). CDR3 length equals 12 residues. With 6 bases removed from V and 1 base from J, the gap between germline ends came to 7 bases. CDR3: CASKSPQETQYF. CDR3 DNA: TGTGCCAGCAAATCCCCCCAAGAGACCCAGTACTTC.

The genes are TRBV7-9 and TRBJ2-1; 7 bases are shared with TRBD2. Germline V gene data show CDR1 as SEHNR and CDR2 as FQNEAQ (reference sequence). The CDR3 is made up of 15 amino acids. Losses at the gene ends were 5 bases for V and 3 bases for J; bases not matched to a gene: 7. The CDR3 reads CASSPKREGYNEQFF. The CDR3, as DNA: TGTGCCAGCAGCCCTAAGCGGGAAGGCTACAATGAGCAGTTCTTC. The full variable domain, in which reference TRBV7-9 and TRBJ2-1 provide the parts outside the CDR3, is DTGVSQNPRHKITKRGQNVTFRCDPISEHNRLYWYRQTLGQGPEFLTYFQNEAQLEKSRLLSDRFSAERPKGSFSTLEIQRTEQGDSAMYLCASSPKREGYNEQFFGPGTRLTVL.

V and J are TRBV6-1 and TRBJ1-2; 12 bases match TRBD1. The CDR3 has 15 amino acids. Germline V gene lookup returns CDR1 MNHNS and CDR2 SASEGT. V shed 6 bases, J shed 3 bases, and the junction held 5 bases outside the gene matches. The CDR3 reads CASSDRDRGHYGYTF. The DNA of the CDR3 is TGTGCCAGCAGCGACCGGGACAGGGGGCACTATGGCTACACCTTC.

CDR3 DNA: TGCGCCAGCAGCTTGGATCCGAGCTCCTACAATGAGCAGTTCTTC. Amino acids: CASSLDPSSYNEQFF. This rearrangement joins TRBV5-1 to TRBJ2-1; D not certain. Looked up from germline, CDR1 is SGHRS and CDR2 is YFSETQ. The CDR3 spans 15 residues. V was trimmed by 0 bases and J by 0 bases, leaving 7 bases between them.

The chain joins TRBV5-4 to TRBJ2-5, with 8 bases lining up with TRBD1. The CDR3 is 15 amino acids. V shed 2 bases and J 2 bases; nucleotides not matched to a gene: 5. Germline-derived CDR1 and CDR2 are SGHNT and YYREEE (reference sequence). The CDR3 nucleotides are TGTGCCAGCAGCTTCGCCGGGACAGGACAAGAGACCCAGTACTTC. It encodes CASSFAGTGQETQYF.

CDR3 bases: TGCAGCGTCAGACTAGCGGATAAATCCTACAATGAGCAGTTCTTC. Translated, it gives CSVRLADKSYNEQFF. This chain joins TRBV29-1 and TRBJ2-1; 9 bases are a match to TRBD2. The CDR3 is 15 amino acids. CDR1 and CDR2 from the germline V gene are SQVTM and ANQGSEA. The V segment lost 6 bases and the J segment 1 base; nucleotides outside the gene matches: 7.

The chain uses TRBV5-4 and TRBJ1-2; no firm D call. The CDR3 contains 14 residues. The germline V gene has CDR1 SGHNT and CDR2 YYREEE (reference sequence). Trimming took off 0 bases at V and 0 bases at J, with 6 bases between the two ends. DNA of the CDR3: TGTGCCAGCAGCTTGGATTCAGCTAACTATGGCTACACCTTC. Protein product: CASSLDSANYGYTF.

This chain links TRBV19 with TRBJ1-1, with D tentatively TRBD1 (5 bases). CDR3 length: 13 residues. Germline V gives CDR1 LNHDA, CDR2 SQIVND (reference sequence). V was trimmed by 10 bases and J by 6 bases, leaving 18 bases between them. DNA of the CDR3: TGTGCCACTACGTTCGGGGCCCTCTCTGAAGCTTTCTTT. It codes for CATTFGALSEAFF.

A single count supports this clone. CDR3 loop: CASSIASGSSYEQYF. CDR3 in DNA: TGTGCCAGTAGTATAGCCAGCGGGAGCTCCTACGAGCAGTACTTC. The chain links TRBV19 to TRBJ2-7, with 8 bases matching TRBD2. Germline CDR1 reads LNHDA; CDR2 reads SQIVND (reference sequence). The CDR3 runs 15 residues. V shed 1 base, J shed 0 bases, and the junction held 2 bases outside the gene matches.

V is TRBV7-9 and J is TRBJ2-7, with a possible D match to TRBD2 (5 bases). This CDR3 is 15 amino acids long. Germline V gene data show CDR1 as SEHNR and CDR2 as FQNEAQ (reference sequence). Between the trimmed V and J ends, which lost 0 bases and 0 bases, there was a span of 9 bases. CDR3 DNA: TGTGCCAGCAGCTTAGCGAGAGACTACTCCTACGAGCAGTACTTC. This translates into CASSLARDYSYEQYF. Filled out from reference TRBV7-9 and TRBJ2-7, the complete variable domain reads DTGVSQNPRHKITKRGQNVTFRCDPISEHNRLYWYRQTLGQGPEFLTYFQNEAQLEKSRLLSDRFSAERPKGSFSTLEIQRTEQGDSAMYLCASSLARDYSYEQYFGPGTRLTVT.

This clone was seen a single time. CDR3: CASSRSGVYNEQFF. CDR3 bases: TGCGCCAGCAGTAGGTCAGGGGTCTACAATGAGCAGTTCTTC. The rearrangement uses TRBV23-1 and TRBJ2-1, with D possibly being TRBD1 (6 bases). TRBV23-1 is designated an ORF whose function remains uncertain. The ends were cut back, 5 bases at V and 3 bases at J, with 11 bases in the middle. CDR3 length: 14 residues.

The chain employs TRBV6-5 and TRBJ1-3, with TRBD1 as a possible D gene (5 bases). The CDR3 covers 13 residues. Germline V lookup: CDR1 MNHEY, CDR2 SVGAGI. Trimming removed 6 bases at V and 4 bases at J, with 10 bases between. For the CDR3, the DNA is TGTGCCAGCAGAGGACACGACGGAAACACCATATATTTT. It translates to CASRGHDGNTIYF.

The V call is TRBV30, the J call TRBJ2-7; D not certain. Germline CDR1 and CDR2: GTSNPN and SVGIG (reference sequence). The V end lost 3 bases, the J end lost 0 bases, and 9 bases lay between the germline ends. The CDR3 has 13 residues. This chain's CDR3 is CAWRRASSYEQYF. The CDR3 DNA reads as TGTGCCTGGAGGAGAGCGAGCTCCTACGAGCAGTACTTC.

The chain links TRBV19 to TRBJ2-2; a weak D match, TRBD1 (5 bases). The ends were cut back, 6 bases at V and 0 bases at J, with 11 bases in the middle. Germline V lookup: CDR1 LNHDA, CDR2 SQIVND (reference sequence). CDR3 length: 15 amino acids. In DNA, the CDR3 is TGTGCCAGTAGCCGGGTAGGGGCGAACACCGGGGAGCTGTTTTTT. This sequence encodes CASSRVGANTGELFF.